This entry describes one T cell receptor (beta chain). Its antigen is still unknown. cDNA reverse transcribed from extracted RNA served as the sequencing template. Some clones are missing from TCRdb's copy, which holds only in-frame ones; the method was immunoSEQ multiplex PCR. The table has some 170,000 clones, roughly 65% seen once. The sample originates from a study of CD8+ T cells in alopecia areata. General study results and limits: Normal scalp had lower clonality than lesional scalp, with alopecia totalis/universalis lesions showing this most strongly.

The CDR3 covers 15 residues. Germline CDR1 SGDLS, CDR2 YYNGEE. Unmatched junction bases numbered 3, after V lost 4 bases and J lost 4 bases. The chain employs TRBV9 and TRBJ2-1; 12 bases map to TRBD2. The receptor's source is a human donor with alopecia areata. This specimen consisted of CD4+ T cells sorted from blood, obtained at week 0. CDR3 coding DNA: TGTGCCAGCAGCACAGGACTAGCGGGATACAATGAGCAGTTCTTC. Translated: CASSTGLAGYNEQFF. Based on the CDR3 plus reference TRBV9 and TRBJ2-1, the full variable domain is DSGVTQTPKHLITATGQRVTLRCSPRSGDLSVYWYQQSLDQGLQFLIQYYNGEERAKGNILERFSAQQFPDLHSELNLSSLELGDSALYFCASSTGLAGYNEQFFGPGTRLTVL.